The 24 T cell receptor beta chains given below trace back to one sample, sequenced in a study of T cell responses to AZD1222 COVID-19 vaccine. Libraries were prepared by immunoSEQ multiplex PCR; TCRdb keeps only in-frame clonotypes and omits some of them. This table holds more than 120,000 clones, roughly 84% found once. Sequenced here: peripheral blood, sampled 28 days after the second AZD1222 dose. These receptors were obtained from an adult who received the AZD1222 COVID-19 vaccine.

The chain uses TRBV6-2 or TRBV6-3 and TRBJ1-4, with TRBD1 identical over 7 bases. The CDR3 consists of 14 residues. From germline, CDR1 is MNHEY and CDR2 SVGEGT. After removal of 5 bases from V and 8 bases from J, the junction contained 8 bases not matched to a gene. CDR3 sequence: CASSPAMGQEKLFF. In nucleotides, the CDR3 is TGTGCCAGCAGTCCGGCGATGGGACAGGAAAAACTGTTTTTT.

The chain couples TRBV9 to TRBJ2-1; 9 bases are a match to TRBD2. V gave up 4 bases and J gave up 2 bases; unmatched junction bases: 7. From germline, CDR1 is SGDLS and CDR2 YYNGEE. The CDR3 runs to 16 residues. This CDR3 reads CASSSPAGGAYNEQFF. CDR3 nucleotides: TGTGCCAGCAGCTCCCCAGCGGGGGGCGCCTACAATGAGCAGTTCTTC.

This clone was counted a few times. CDR3 coding DNA: TGTGCCAGCAGTGGACCCACTAATGAAAAACTGTTTTTT. This translates into CASSGPTNEKLFF. The chain recombines TRBV6-4 with TRBJ1-4; D gene unclear. This CDR3 spans 13 amino acids. With 4 bases removed from V and 2 bases from J, the gap between germline ends came to 5 bases. Looked up from germline, CDR1 is MRHNA and CDR2 is SNTAGT.

V is TRBV27 and J is TRBJ1-2; D perhaps matches TRBD1 (6 bases). The ends were cut back, 6 bases at V and 2 bases at J, with 16 bases in the middle. The germline gives CDR1 MNHEY, CDR2 SMNVEV (reference sequence). The length of the CDR3 is 15 residues. The DNA for the CDR3 is TGTGCCAGCAGGAGGGATTACAGGGAAAACTATGGCTACACCTTC. It encodes CASRRDYRENYGYTF.

This chain uses TRBV7-9 with TRBJ2-2; D is undetermined. Between the trimmed V and J ends, which lost 3 bases and 6 bases, there was a span of 11 bases. CDR3 length: 14 residues. Per the germline V gene, CDR1 is SEHNR and CDR2 is FQNEAQ (reference sequence). CDR3 protein: CASSFELFPGELFF. DNA for the CDR3: TGTGCCAGCAGCTTCGAGTTATTTCCCGGGGAGCTGTTTTTT.

The chain recombines TRBV19 with TRBJ1-5; D not certain. CDR1 and CDR2 from the germline V gene are LNHDA and SQIVND (reference sequence). V was shortened by 2 bases and J by 6 bases, with 14 bases between the two germline ends. CDR3 size: 15 residues. This chain's CDR3 is CASSIPPQVPQPQHF. CDR3 DNA: TGTGCCAGTAGTATACCCCCCCAGGTCCCTCAGCCCCAGCATTTT.

The chain couples TRBV19 to TRBJ2-6; 8 bases match TRBD1. The CDR3 runs to 20 residues. Germline V gene lookup returns CDR1 LNHDA and CDR2 SQIVND (reference sequence). Trimming removed 7 bases from V and 2 bases from J; junction bases left unmatched: 19. CDR3 in amino acids: CASTVGLTGALSTGANVLTF. In DNA form, the CDR3 reads TGTGCCAGTACGGTAGGGTTGACAGGGGCCCTATCGACTGGGGCCAACGTCCTGACTTTC.

This clone was seen a handful of times. The chain carries TRBV19 and TRBJ1-2, with 7 positions matching TRBD1. V lost 3 bases and J lost 2; bases outside the gene matches: 6. In germline, CDR1 is LNHDA, CDR2 SQIVND (reference sequence). This CDR3 is 15 amino acids long. The CDR3 bases are TGTGCCAGTAGTATCACCGGGACAGTAAACTATGGCTACACCTTC. It specifies CASSITGTVNYGYTF.

The rearrangement links TRBV10-3 to TRBJ1-5; D not resolved. This CDR3 region has 13 residues. Looked up from germline, CDR1 is ENHRY and CDR2 is SYGVKD. Trimming cost V 3 bases and J 6 bases, with 9 bases left between them. CDR3 loop: CAISEEGLQPQHF. The CDR3 bases are TGTGCCATCAGTGAAGAAGGGCTTCAGCCCCAGCATTTT.

This clone has a handful of counts. The chain carries TRBV19 and TRBJ1-6, with 8 bases aligning to TRBD1. This CDR3 comprises 14 residues. V was clipped by 7 bases and J by 9 bases; unmatched bases: 8. The V gene's germline CDR1 is LNHDA and CDR2 SQIVND (reference sequence). DNA for the CDR3: TGTGCCAGTAACCTGGGACAGGCCAGTTCACCCCTCCACTTT. It translates to CASNLGQASSPLHF.

The genes are TRBV15 and TRBJ2-6; D gene unclear. From germline, CDR1 is LNHNV and CDR2 YYDKDF (reference sequence). The V end was cut by 3 bases, the J end by 0 bases, with 15 bases between. The CDR3 contains 18 residues. The CDR3 nucleotides are TGTGCCACCAGCAGCGGGTCAGGATCCTTCTCTGGGGCCAACGTCCTGACTTTC. It yields the protein CATSSGSGSFSGANVLTF.

The chain is built from TRBV9 and TRBJ1-2; TRBD1 aligns across 9 bases. J was trimmed by 4 bases and V by 3 bases; bases with no gene match: 4. Germline V CDR1 and CDR2: SGDLS, YYNGEE. The CDR3 spans 14 residues. CDR3 nucleotides: TGTGCCAGCAGCGACGGACAGGGGTTCTATGGCTACACCTTC. It is translated as CASSDGQGFYGYTF.

This clone was seen once. The chain is built from TRBV24-1 and TRBJ1-1; no clear D gene. The CDR3 consists of 13 residues. The V gene lost 5 bases and the J gene lost 1 base, with 7 bases spanning the gap. CDR1 is KGHDR, CDR2 SFDVKD, per germline. Written as DNA, the CDR3 is TGTGCCACCAGTGCCGGGTCGAACACTGAAGCTTTCTTT. Its protein is CATSAGSNTEAFF.

The chain has TRBV6-5 and TRBJ2-7; D is ambiguous. CDR3 size: 12 residues. V lost 0 bases and J lost 9, with 9 bases in between. The V gene's germline CDR1 is MNHEY and CDR2 SVGAGI. The CDR3 DNA sequence: TGTGCCAGCAGTTACTCAGGAGCCGGGCAGTACTTC. Encoded protein: CASSYSGAGQYF.

This clone was detected a few times. The chain has TRBV2 and TRBJ1-5; D is undetermined. The CDR3 contains 13 residues. The germline CDR1 and CDR2 sequences are SNHLY and FYNNEI. V lost 6 bases and J lost 3, with 9 bases in between. The DNA for the CDR3 is TGTGCCAGCAGGACTCTGATCAATCAGCCCCAGCATTTT. It encodes CASRTLINQPQHF.

The V gene is TRBV11-2, the J gene TRBJ1-2; TRBD1 aligns across 8 bases. J gave up 7 bases and V 5 bases, and 6 bases lay outside the gene matches. The CDR3 contains 13 residues. Germline V gene data show CDR1 as SGHAT and CDR2 as FQNNGV. CDR3 DNA: TGTGCCAGCAGCCCAGACAGGGGAGGTGGCTACACCTTC. Its translation: CASSPDRGGGYTF. Variable domain in full (rest from reference TRBV11-2 and TRBJ1-2): EAGVAQSPRYKIIEKRQSVAFWCNPISGHATLYWYQQILGQGPKLLIQFQNNGVVDDSQLPKDRFSAERLKGVDSTLKIQPAKLEDSAVYLCASSPDRGGGYTFGSGTRLTVV.

The J gene is TRBJ1-1, the V gene TRBV5-1; no firm D call. The germline V gene has CDR1 SGHRS and CDR2 YFSETQ. This CDR3 contains 14 residues. Between the trimmed V and J ends, which lost 2 bases and 1 base, there was a span of 9 bases. The CDR3 DNA sequence: TGCGCCAGCAGCTTTGGTTCAGCGAACACTGAAGCTTTCTTT. Encoded protein: CASSFGSANTEAFF.

The V and J genes are TRBV6-5 and TRBJ1-1; D is unresolved. Trimming stripped 5 bases from V and 3 bases from J, with 7 bases between. This CDR3 has 12 amino acids. Germline CDR1 and CDR2: MNHEY and SVGAGI. This chain's CDR3 is CASSQSYTEAFF. DNA for the CDR3: TGTGCCAGCAGTCAGAGTTACACTGAAGCTTTCTTT.

The V and J genes are TRBV10-2 and TRBJ1-2; D perhaps matches TRBD1 (5 bases). This CDR3 spans 17 amino acids. V was pared by 3 bases and J by 5 bases, with 22 bases between. Germline V gene lookup returns CDR1 WSHSY and CDR2 SAAADI. The CDR3: CASSEGLYPNGGYGYTF. The DNA of the CDR3 is TGCGCCAGCAGTGAAGGTCTATACCCCAATGGGGGGTATGGCTACACCTTC.

Only a few counts were recorded for this clone. The chain employs TRBV19 and TRBJ2-2; 9 nucleotides line up with TRBD1. Germline values: CDR1 LNHDA, CDR2 SQIVND (reference sequence). V gave up 8 bases and J gave up 4 bases; unmatched junction bases: 14. The CDR3 is made up of 17 amino acids. For the CDR3, the DNA is TGTGCCAGTGGACAGACGGGACAGGGTACCGTCACCGGGGAGCTGTTTTTT. Translated: CASGQTGQGTVTGELFF. Full variable domain (remainder filled in from reference TRBV19 and TRBJ2-2): DGGITQSPKYLFRKEGQNVTLSCEQNLNHDAMYWYRQDPGQGLRLIYYSQIVNDFQKGDIAEGYSVSREKKESFPLTVTSAQKNPTAFYLCASGQTGQGTVTGELFFGEGSRLTVL.

The rearrangement joins TRBV10-3 to TRBJ2-1, with D possibly matching TRBD2 (5 bases). This CDR3 comprises 14 residues. The V end lost 6 bases, the J end lost 8 bases, and 17 bases lay between the germline ends. CDR1 ENHRY and CDR2 SYGVKD come from the germline V gene. The CDR3 loop is CAISLASAGDEQFF. The CDR3 DNA sequence: TGTGCCATCAGCCTAGCAAGTGCTGGGGATGAGCAGTTCTTC.

The gene calls are TRBV7-8 and TRBJ1-1; TRBD1 aligns across 7 bases. This CDR3 comprises 14 residues. Trimming took 1 base from V and 2 from J; bases not matched to a gene: 1. Germline V gene sequence: CDR1 SGHVS, CDR2 FQNEAQ. CDR3 loop: CASSLVGGNTEAFF. Written as DNA, the CDR3 is TGTGCCAGCAGCTTAGTAGGGGGCAACACTGAAGCTTTCTTT.

This clone was detected only once. The DNA for the CDR3 is TGTGCCTGGAGAAATTGGGTGGGGACAGGGGCCCAGAGGGGTCATGGCTACACCTTC. It yields the protein CAWRNWVGTGAQRGHGYTF. The gene calls are TRBV30 and TRBJ1-2; 10 bases line up with TRBD1. J lost 6 bases, V lost 3 bases, and 22 bases had no gene match. CDR1 and CDR2 from the germline V gene are GTSNPN and SVGIG (reference sequence). The CDR3 has 19 residues.

The CDR3 DNA sequence: TGTGCCAGCAGCTCAAAAGGACTAGCGGGGGGGTTTGAGCAGTTCTTC. Amino acid sequence: CASSSKGLAGGFEQFF. The J gene is TRBJ2-1, the V gene TRBV13; 15 bases line up with TRBD2. Germline V lookup: CDR1 PRHDT, CDR2 FYEKMQ (reference sequence). V lost 4 bases, J lost 9 bases, and 7 bases stayed unmatched. The CDR3 is 16 residues long. Full variable domain (missing parts from reference TRBV13 and TRBJ2-1): AAGVIQSPRHLIKEKRETATLKCYPIPRHDTVYWYQQGPGQDPQFLISFYEKMQSDKGSIPDRFSAQQFSDYHSELNMSSLELGDSALYFCASSSKGLAGGFEQFFGPGTRLTVL.